Sequencing of this TCR delta chain was carried out in a study of gamma-delta chains in newborns, infants, children. Background on the study: Innate gammadelta T cells reportedly expand polyclonally right after birth, driven by microbial exposure, per the title.

This clone is large by share. TCRdb reprocessed the reads using CATT. The sample comprises under 5,500 delta-chain clones, roughly 5.5% of which are singletons, and 5.5% to 6.5% rests with the top ten. This TCR was sampled from a child who was a newborn, infant or young child, either healthy, febrile or measles-vaccinated (not recorded which). What was sequenced was blood.

The CDR3 bases are TGTGCCTGTGACACCCTGTCGAGATTACTGGGGGACGAAAAGTCCACCGATAAACTCATCTTT. It codes for CACDTLSRLLGDEKSTDKLIF. This chain links TRDV2 with TRDJ1; 9 bases match TRDD3. CDR3 size: 21 residues. Germline V lookup: CDR1 GEAIGNYY, CDR2 EKD. Germline trimming cut 0 bases from V and 1 base from J; bases unmatched to any gene: 20.